This TCR beta chain appears in the sequencing data of a study of blood T cell repertoires in COVID-19 (dated by TCRdb to 2018 to 2021). Background on the whole study: Samples covering the acute and convalescent phases of COVID-19 were provided by collaborators in the United States, Italy and Spain. The material from the prospective study consisted of cDNA or gDNA derived from T cells, B-cell-depleted T cells, or PBMCs. Subjects who had been exposed to COVID-19, were actively infected with it, or had recovered from it provided the deeply sampled blood TCRbeta repertoires that made up the dataset. The repertoires were released in a freely available public database intended as a resource for research on the immune response to SARS-CoV-2. The samples were drawn from two sources: the first 160 participants of the ongoing ImmuneRACE study, and 1,000 to 1,500 subjects contributed by 6 global collaborators. A de-identified subject ID, COVID-19 status, age in years and sex were almost always included in the sample metadata. Where HLA class I and class II types were available, the types were taken from metadata supplied by the sample provider, not from assay-based typing. Broader findings and caveats from the paper: The quantity of clinical and demographic metadata differed by source and by participant and was supplied without curation.

TCRbeta CDR3 regions were amplified from genomic DNA by means of the immunoSEQ Assay, a bias-controlled multiplex PCR. The original pipeline was this. The number of nucleated cells in each sample was estimated by amplification of reference gene primers within the assay. Sequence reads were collapsed and filtered to measure the absolute abundance of every unique TCRbeta CDR3 rearrangement. For each sample, productive Simpson clonality was calculated as the square root of Simpson's diversity index across productive rearrangements. TCRdb mirrors the immuneACCESS table, restricted to in-frame sequences. Some clones are absent from its copies; in checked studies, under half trace to an unresolved V gene, and the reason for the others is unknown. V, J and clone size reflect that table, while D and trimming were determined from the DNA. Within this sample are 75,000 to 80,000 clones, with around nine tenths of them counted one time only. 5.8% of the sample goes to the ten largest clones.

Trimming leaves V shorter by 3 bases and J shorter by 5 bases, with the junction holding 11 bases beyond the gene matches. From a lookup of the germline V gene (reference sequence), CDR1 and CDR2 are DFQATT and SNEGSKA. The CDR3 runs 15 amino acids, cysteine and phenylalanine included. The DNA shown is the 45-base CDR3, in frame from base 1. Collaborating institutions collected whole blood in K2EDTA tubes following their own protocols. For TCRbeta analysis, collaborators shipped samples as frozen whole blood, isolated PBMCs, or DNA extracted from either of those sample types. Points on this clone: The antigen this receptor binds is unknown. Base-call qualities are not available, and no considerably larger clone is one nucleotide away.

The sequence came from a human donor in a cohort sampled during active COVID-19. The chain uses TRBV20-1 and TRBJ2-7, and 9 junctional nucleotides match TRBD1. Material for sequencing was peripheral blood. The bases are TGCAGTGCTAGTGCTGGACAGGGGAACTTCCACGAGCAGTACTTC. Its coded protein is CSASAGQGNFHEQYF.